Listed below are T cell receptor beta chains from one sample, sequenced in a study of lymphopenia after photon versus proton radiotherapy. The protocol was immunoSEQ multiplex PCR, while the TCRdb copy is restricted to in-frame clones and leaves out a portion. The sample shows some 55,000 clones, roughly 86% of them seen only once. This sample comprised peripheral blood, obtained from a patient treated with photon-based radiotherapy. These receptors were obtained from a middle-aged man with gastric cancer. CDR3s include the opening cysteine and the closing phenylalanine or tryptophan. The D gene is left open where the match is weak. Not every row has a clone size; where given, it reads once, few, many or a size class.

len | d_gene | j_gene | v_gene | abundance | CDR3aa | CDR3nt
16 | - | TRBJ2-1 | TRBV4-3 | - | CASSQAPQVRGNEQFF | TGCGCCAGCAGCCAAGCCCCGCAGGTCCGGGGCAATGAGCAGTTCTTC
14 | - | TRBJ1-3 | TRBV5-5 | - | CASSLANSGNTIYF | TGTGCCAGCAGCTTGGCCAATTCTGGAAACACCATATATTTT
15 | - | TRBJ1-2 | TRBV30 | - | CAWTLERNLNYGYTF | TGTGCCTGGACCCTCGAGCGGAACCTTAACTATGGCTACACCTTC
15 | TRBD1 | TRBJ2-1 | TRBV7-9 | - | CASSPRDRGYNEQFF | TGTGCCAGCAGCCCCCGGGACAGGGGCTACAATGAGCAGTTCTTC
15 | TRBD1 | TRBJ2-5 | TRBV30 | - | CAWSVQQGSQETQYF | TGTGCCTGGAGTGTCCAACAGGGGTCCCAGGAGACCCAGTACTTC
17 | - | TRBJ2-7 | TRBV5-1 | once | CASSFGPRAQGTYEQYF | TGCGCCAGCAGCTTTGGTCCTCGGGCGCAGGGAACCTACGAGCAGTACTTC
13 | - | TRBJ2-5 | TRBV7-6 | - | CASRGGPQETQYF | TGTGCCAGCCGTGGGGGACCTCAAGAGACCCAGTACTTC
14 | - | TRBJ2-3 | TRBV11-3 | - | CASSLGGATDTQYF | TGTGCCAGCAGCCTGGGTGGGGCTACAGATACGCAGTATTTT
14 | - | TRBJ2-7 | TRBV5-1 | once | CASSLGGNSYEQYF | TGCGCCAGCAGCTTGGGGGGTAACTCCTACGAGCAGTACTTC
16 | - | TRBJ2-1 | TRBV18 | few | CASSPNDGNSYNEQFF | TGTGCCAGCTCACCAAACGACGGGAACTCCTACAATGAGCAGTTCTTC
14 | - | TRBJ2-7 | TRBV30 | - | CAWSVSYQGYEQYF | TGTGCCTGGAGTGTATCTTATCAGGGCTACGAGCAGTACTTC
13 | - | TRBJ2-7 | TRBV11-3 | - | CASSLGTDGEQYF | TGTGCCAGCAGCTTGGGGACGGATGGGGAGCAGTACTTC
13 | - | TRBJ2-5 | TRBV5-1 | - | CASSLARQETQYF | TGCGCCAGCAGCTTGGCTAGGCAAGAGACCCAGTACTTC
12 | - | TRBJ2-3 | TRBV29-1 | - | CSSGRDTDTQYF | TGCAGCTCTGGACGGGACACAGATACGCAGTATTTT
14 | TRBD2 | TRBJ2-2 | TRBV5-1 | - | CASRTSGDTGELFF | TGCGCCAGCAGGACTAGCGGGGACACCGGGGAGCTGTTTTTT
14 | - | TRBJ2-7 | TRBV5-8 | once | CASSLVVAAGEQYF | TGTGCCAGCAGCTTGGTAGTCGCCGCGGGCGAGCAGTACTTC
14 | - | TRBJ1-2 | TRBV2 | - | CASKTEVLNYGYTF | TGTGCCAGCAAGACAGAGGTACTTAACTATGGCTACACCTTC
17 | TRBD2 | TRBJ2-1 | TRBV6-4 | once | CASSEWPSGAHYNEQFF | TGTGCCAGCAGTGAGTGGCCTAGCGGGGCCCACTACAATGAGCAGTTCTTC
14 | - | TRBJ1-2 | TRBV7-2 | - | CASSPDPQGTGYTF | TGTGCCAGCAGCCCAGATCCACAGGGTACTGGCTACACCTTC
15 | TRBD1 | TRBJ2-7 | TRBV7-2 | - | CASSLNPGTAYEQYF | TGTGCCAGCAGCTTAAACCCCGGGACAGCCTACGAGCAGTACTTC
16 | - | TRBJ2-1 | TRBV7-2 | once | CASSSNSYSSYNEQFF | TGTGCCAGCAGCTCGAACAGCTACAGCTCCTACAATGAGCAGTTCTTC
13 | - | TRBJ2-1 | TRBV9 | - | CASSDTRVGEQFF | TGTGCCAGCAGCGACACCAGGGTGGGTGAGCAGTTCTTC
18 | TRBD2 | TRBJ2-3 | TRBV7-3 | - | CASSYLGTSGEGTDTQYF | TGTGCCAGCAGCTACCTCGGGACTAGCGGAGAGGGCACAGATACGCAGTATTTT
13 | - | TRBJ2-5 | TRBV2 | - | CADSKEFRETQYF | TGTGCCGACAGCAAAGAATTCCGAGAGACCCAGTACTTC
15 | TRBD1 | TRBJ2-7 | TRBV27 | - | CASMVRDSLAYEQYF | TGTGCCAGCATGGTAAGGGACAGCCTGGCCTACGAGCAGTACTTC
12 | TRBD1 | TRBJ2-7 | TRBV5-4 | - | CASSRDSWEQYF | TGTGCCAGCAGCCGGGACAGTTGGGAGCAGTACTTC
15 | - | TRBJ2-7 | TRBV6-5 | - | CASSQSDSTLYEQYF | TGTGCCAGCAGTCAGAGCGACAGTACCCTCTACGAGCAGTACTTC
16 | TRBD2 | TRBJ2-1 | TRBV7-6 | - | CASSHSGGASHNEQFF | TGTGCCAGCAGCCATAGCGGGGGGGCTTCTCACAATGAGCAGTTCTTC
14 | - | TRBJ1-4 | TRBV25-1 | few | CASSEAGSGEKLFF | TGTGCCAGCAGTGAAGCGGGAAGTGGGGAAAAACTGTTTTTT
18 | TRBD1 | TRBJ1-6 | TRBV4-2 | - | CASSQDPGQGAWNSPLHF | TGTGCCAGCAGCCAAGATCCCGGACAGGGGGCTTGGAATTCACCCCTCCACTTT
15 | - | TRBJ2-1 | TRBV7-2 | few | CASSLGADIYNEQFF | TGTGCCAGCAGCTTAGGAGCGGATATCTACAATGAGCAGTTCTTC
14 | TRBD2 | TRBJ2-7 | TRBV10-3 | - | CAISELAGAYEQYF | TGTGCCATCTCCGAGCTAGCGGGGGCCTACGAGCAGTACTTC
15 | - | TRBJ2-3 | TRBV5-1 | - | CASSLAGSGTDTQYF | TGCGCCAGCAGCTTGGCAGGGAGCGGCACAGATACGCAGTATTTT
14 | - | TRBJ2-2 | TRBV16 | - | CASSQTGDTGELFF | TGTGCCAGCAGCCAAACAGGCGACACCGGGGAGCTGTTTTTT
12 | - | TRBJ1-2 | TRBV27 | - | CASSSRGNGYTF | TGTGCCAGCAGTTCTCGAGGGAATGGCTACACCTTC
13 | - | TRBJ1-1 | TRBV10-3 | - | CAIKRPGEGEAFF | TGTGCCATCAAGAGGCCAGGGGAGGGGGAAGCTTTCTTT
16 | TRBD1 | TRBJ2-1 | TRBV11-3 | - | CASSPRTGKSYNEQFF | TGTGCCAGCAGCCCCCGGACAGGGAAGTCCTACAATGAGCAGTTCTTC
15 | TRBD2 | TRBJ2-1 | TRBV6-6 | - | CASSYVRGGHNEQFF | TGTGCCAGCAGTTACGTGCGGGGGGGGCACAATGAGCAGTTCTTC
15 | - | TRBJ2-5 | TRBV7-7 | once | CASSPGAGRQETQYF | TGTGCTAGCAGCCCCGGGGCAGGGCGGCAAGAGACCCAGTACTTC
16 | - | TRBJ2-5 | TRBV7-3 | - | CASSPRATKSTETQYF | TGTGCCAGCAGCCCGAGGGCCACCAAAAGCACGGAGACCCAGTACTTC
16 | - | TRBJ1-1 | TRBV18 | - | CASSPRGQDMNTEAFF | TGTGCCAGCTCACCTAGAGGCCAGGACATGAACACTGAAGCTTTCTTT
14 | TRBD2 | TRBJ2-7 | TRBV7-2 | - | CASSFRGVAYEQYF | TGTGCCAGCAGCTTTCGGGGGGTTGCCTACGAGCAGTACTTC
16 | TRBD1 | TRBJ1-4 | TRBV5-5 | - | CASSVDRGVFGEKLFF | TGTGCCAGCAGCGTAGACAGGGGAGTTTTCGGTGAAAAACTGTTTTTT
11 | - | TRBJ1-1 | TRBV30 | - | CAWTGFSEAFF | TGTGCCTGGACGGGGTTCTCTGAAGCTTTCTTT
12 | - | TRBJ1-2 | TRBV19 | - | CASSIRGGGYTF | TGTGCCAGTAGTATAAGGGGAGGTGGCTACACCTTC
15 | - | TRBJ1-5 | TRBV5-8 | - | CASSLGPGAYQPQHF | TGTGCCAGCAGCTTAGGTCCTGGGGCATATCAGCCCCAGCATTTT
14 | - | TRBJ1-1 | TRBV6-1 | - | CASIEGDSDTEAFF | TGTGCCAGCATCGAGGGAGACTCCGACACTGAAGCTTTCTTT
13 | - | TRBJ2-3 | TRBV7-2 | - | CASSALPADTQYF | TGTGCCAGCAGCGCCCTGCCTGCAGATACGCAGTATTTT
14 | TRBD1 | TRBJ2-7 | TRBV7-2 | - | CASSSRAGGYEQYF | TGTGCCAGCAGCTCTCGAGCAGGGGGCTACGAGCAGTACTTC
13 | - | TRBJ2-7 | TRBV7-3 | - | CASSSSSTYEQYF | TGTGCCAGCAGCTCCTCCTCCACCTACGAGCAGTACTTC
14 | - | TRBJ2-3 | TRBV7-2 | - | CASSGGTSTDTQYF | TGTGCCAGCAGCGGGGGGACTAGCACAGATACGCAGTATTTT
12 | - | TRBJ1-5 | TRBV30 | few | CACSDSNQPQHF | TGTGCCTGTTCCGATAGCAATCAGCCCCAGCATTTT
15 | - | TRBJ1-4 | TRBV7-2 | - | CASSLGVGGNEKLFF | TGTGCCAGCAGCTTAGGTGTAGGGGGTAATGAAAAACTGTTTTTT
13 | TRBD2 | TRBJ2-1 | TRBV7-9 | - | CATSSGGAHEQFF | TGTGCCACCTCTAGCGGGGGGGCTCATGAGCAGTTCTTC
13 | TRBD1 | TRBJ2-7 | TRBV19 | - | CASSVTGFYEQYF | TGTGCCAGTAGTGTGACAGGGTTCTACGAGCAGTACTTC
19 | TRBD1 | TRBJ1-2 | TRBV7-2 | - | CASSLDARGTGGAYGGYTF | TGTGCCAGCAGCTTAGACGCCCGGGGGACAGGGGGCGCATACGGTGGCTACACCTTC
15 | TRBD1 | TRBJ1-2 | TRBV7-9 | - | CASSPLTGTAYGYTF | TGTGCCAGCAGCCCCCTCACCGGGACAGCCTATGGCTACACCTTC